This is a list of T cell receptor beta chains from one sample in a study of cytomegalovirus exposure and HLA in healthy donors. The data were produced by immunoSEQ multiplex PCR, yet TCRdb's version contains in-frame clones alone and is incomplete. The sample carries about 150,000 clones, over 75% recorded once. The sequenced sample was PBMCs. These receptors came from a man aged 30 to 39 in good health and CMV-seropositive. CDR3s include the opening cysteine and the closing phenylalanine or tryptophan. D genes are given only for firm matches. Clone size, where shown, is once, few, many, or a class for clones that have expanded.

CDR3 length	V gene	J gene	D gene	clone size	CDR3 protein	CDR3 DNA
12	TRBV30	TRBJ2-3	TRBD2	NA	CAWRGGSVTQYF	TGTGCCTGGAGGGGGGGGTCGGTGACGCAGTATTTT
16	TRBV10-1	TRBJ2-7	TRBD2	NA	CASSESTAGTACEQYF	TGCGCCAGCAGTGAGTCGACAGCGGGAACTGCCTGCGAGCAGTACTTC
13	TRBV27	TRBJ2-1	NA	NA	CASREQPVSQQFF	TGTGCCAGCAGGGAGCAGCCGGTCTCGCAGCAGTTCTTC
16	TRBV28	TRBJ2-1	TRBD1	few	CATRDRGSAARNEQFF	TGTGCCACCCGGGACAGGGGGTCGGCCGCGAGGAATGAGCAGTTCTTC
16	TRBV27	TRBJ2-2	TRBD2	NA	CASSLLAGANTGELFF	TGTGCCAGCAGTTTACTAGCGGGAGCGAACACCGGGGAGCTGTTTTTT
12	TRBV19	TRBJ1-2	TRBD1	NA	CASGTVNYGYTF	TGTGCCAGTGGGACAGTAAACTATGGCTACACCTTC
15	TRBV7-6	TRBJ1-2	TRBD1	few	CASSLGTGGNYGYTF	TGTGCCAGCAGCTTGGGAACAGGGGGCAACTATGGCTACACCTTC
15	TRBV28	TRBJ2-4	TRBD1	NA	CASSADRGAKNIQYF	TGTGCCAGCAGTGCCGACAGGGGGGCCAAAAACATTCAGTACTTC
16	TRBV5-6	TRBJ1-5	NA	NA	CASSPRGGSEGQPQHF	TGTGCCAGCAGCCCTCGGGGGGGAAGCGAAGGTCAGCCCCAGCATTTT
14	TRBV9	TRBJ2-2	TRBD2	NA	CASSGLAWSGELFF	TGTGCCAGCAGCGGACTAGCCTGGAGCGGGGAGCTGTTTTTT
17	TRBV4-3	TRBJ2-2	TRBD1	NA	CASSHDRDRSNTGELFF	TGCGCCAGCAGCCATGACCGGGACAGGTCGAACACCGGGGAGCTGTTTTTT
13	TRBV5-4	TRBJ1-3	TRBD1	NA	CASSLTGANTIYF	TGTGCCAGCAGCTTGACAGGGGCGAACACCATATATTTT
14	TRBV27	TRBJ1-6	NA	NA	CASSFPGRNSPLHF	TGTGCCAGCAGTTTTCCGGGGAGGAATTCACCCCTCCACTTT
14	TRBV27	TRBJ1-1	TRBD1	NA	CASSLTGDGTEAFF	TGTGCCAGCAGTTTAACAGGGGACGGCACTGAAGCTTTCTTT
15	TRBV21-1	TRBJ2-2	NA	NA	CASSLAGGLVGELFF	TGTGCCAGCAGCCTAGCGGGAGGGCTTGTCGGGGAGCTGTTTTTT
12	TRBV19	TRBJ2-7	NA	NA	CASSIGGYEQHF	TGTGCCAGTAGTATTGGAGGGTACGAGCAGCACTTC
16	TRBV19	TRBJ1-1	NA	NA	CASSLRFGNGYTEAFF	TGTGCCAGTAGCTTGAGGTTCGGGAACGGGTACACTGAAGCTTTCTTT
14	TRBV7-9	TRBJ1-4	NA	NA	CASSVAATNEKLFF	TGTGCCAGCAGTGTGGCGGCAACTAATGAAAAACTGTTTTTT
15	TRBV7-9	TRBJ2-3	NA	NA	CASSSGHSSTDTQYF	TGTGCCAGCAGCTCCGGACACTCTAGCACAGATACGCAGTATTTT
11	TRBV19	TRBJ2-7	NA	NA	CASSAGNEQYF	TGTGCCAGTAGTGCGGGAAACGAGCAGTACTTC
16	TRBV10-3	TRBJ2-3	TRBD2	NA	CAISPGLAGGLDTQYF	TGTGCCATCAGTCCGGGACTAGCGGGAGGTTTAGATACGCAGTATTTT
14	TRBV6-4	TRBJ1-5	NA	NA	CASSTDSSNQPQHF	TGTGCCAGCAGTACGGACAGTAGCAATCAGCCCCAGCATTTT
16	TRBV7-2	TRBJ2-6	TRBD2	NA	CASSASGAVGANGLTF	TGTGCCAGCAGCGCTAGCGGTGCTGTCGGGGCCAACGGCCTGACTTTC
15	TRBV15	TRBJ2-3	TRBD2	NA	CATSRATSGTDTQYF	TGTGCCACCAGCAGAGCGACTAGCGGGACAGATACGCAGTATTTT
14	TRBV27	TRBJ1-1	TRBD1	NA	CASNTQGAGTEAFF	TGTGCCAGCAATACACAGGGGGCGGGGACTGAAGCTTTCTTT
21	TRBV14	TRBJ2-3	TRBD2	NA	CASSQDRGLAGFMRSADTQYF	TGTGCCAGCAGCCAAGATAGAGGACTAGCGGGGTTTATGAGGTCTGCAGATACGCAGTATTTT
15	TRBV2	TRBJ2-6	NA	few	CASRVTDSGANVLTF	TGTGCCAGCAGAGTTACAGACTCTGGGGCCAACGTCCTGACTTTC
14	TRBV27	TRBJ2-7	NA	NA	CASSLLGGSYEQYF	TGTGCCAGCAGTTTATTAGGGGGCTCCTACGAGCAGTACTTC
19	TRBV5-8	TRBJ2-3	TRBD2	NA	CASSFRYGGSDLSTDTQYF	TGTGCCAGCAGCTTTCGATATGGCGGGAGCGACCTTAGCACAGATACGCAGTATTTT
12	TRBV27	TRBJ2-3	NA	NA	CASSFVADTQYF	TGTGCCAGCAGTTTCGTGGCCGATACGCAGTATTTT
14	TRBV6-5	TRBJ2-5	NA	NA	CATSTRGVSTQQYF	TGTGCCACAAGCACCCGGGGAGTGTCTACCCAGCAGTACTTC
13	TRBV27	TRBJ1-6	TRBD1	few	CASSDRVLSPLHF	TGTGCCAGCAGCGACAGGGTTCTTTCACCCCTCCACTTT
15	TRBV2	TRBJ2-3	TRBD2	NA	CASSLTSGGTDTQYF	TGTGCCAGCAGTTTGACTAGCGGGGGGACAGATACGCAGTATTTT
14	TRBV27	TRBJ1-2	NA	NA	CASSPPGLMKGYTF	TGTGCCAGCAGTCCCCCGGGGTTGATGAAAGGCTACACCTTC
17	TRBV15	TRBJ2-3	NA	NA	CATSRDFWRTSTDTQYF	TGTGCCACCAGCAGAGATTTCTGGCGGACAAGCACAGATACGCAGTATTTT
15	TRBV7-8	TRBJ2-4	TRBD1	NA	CASSFGGQVSNIQYF	TGTGCCAGCAGCTTCGGAGGACAGGTTTCGAACATTCAGTACTTC
12	TRBV14	TRBJ2-7	NA	NA	CASSQVFYEQYF	TGTGCCAGCAGCCAAGTATTCTACGAGCAGTACTTC
13	TRBV2	TRBJ2-7	NA	once	CASSGNRVNEQYF	TGTGCCAGCAGTGGCAACAGGGTGAACGAGCAGTACTTC
16	TRBV5-1	TRBJ2-3	NA	NA	CASSLGRGGSTDTQYF	TGCGCCAGCAGCCTGGGTAGGGGGGGATCCACAGATACGCAGTATTTT
15	TRBV27	TRBJ1-2	NA	NA	CASSITNRVSYGYTF	TGTGCCAGCAGTATCACGAACAGGGTTAGCTATGGCTACACCTTC
17	TRBV7-6	TRBJ2-3	NA	NA	CASSFPPTGASTDTQYF	TGTGCCAGCAGCTTCCCGCCGACAGGAGCGAGCACAGATACGCAGTATTTT
15	TRBV11-2	TRBJ2-5	TRBD2	NA	CASSLGGLAAETQYF	TGTGCCAGCAGCTTGGGGGGACTAGCAGCAGAGACCCAGTACTTC
11	TRBV28	TRBJ1-1	NA	NA	CASSAGTEAFF	TGTGCCAGCAGTGCGGGGACTGAAGCTTTCTTT